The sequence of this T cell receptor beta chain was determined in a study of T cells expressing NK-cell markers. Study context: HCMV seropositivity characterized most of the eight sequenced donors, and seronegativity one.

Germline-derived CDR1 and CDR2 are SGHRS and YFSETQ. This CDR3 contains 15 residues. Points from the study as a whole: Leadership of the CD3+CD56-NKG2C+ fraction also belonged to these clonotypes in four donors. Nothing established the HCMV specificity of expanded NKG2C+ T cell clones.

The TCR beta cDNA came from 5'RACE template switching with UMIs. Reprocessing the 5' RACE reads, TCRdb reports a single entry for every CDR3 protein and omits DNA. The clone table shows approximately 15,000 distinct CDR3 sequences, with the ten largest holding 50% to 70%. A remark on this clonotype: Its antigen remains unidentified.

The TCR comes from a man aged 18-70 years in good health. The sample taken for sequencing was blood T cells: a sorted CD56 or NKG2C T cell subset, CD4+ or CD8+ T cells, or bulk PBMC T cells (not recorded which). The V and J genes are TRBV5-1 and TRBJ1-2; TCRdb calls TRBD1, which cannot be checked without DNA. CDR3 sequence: CASSQGGTANYGYTF.